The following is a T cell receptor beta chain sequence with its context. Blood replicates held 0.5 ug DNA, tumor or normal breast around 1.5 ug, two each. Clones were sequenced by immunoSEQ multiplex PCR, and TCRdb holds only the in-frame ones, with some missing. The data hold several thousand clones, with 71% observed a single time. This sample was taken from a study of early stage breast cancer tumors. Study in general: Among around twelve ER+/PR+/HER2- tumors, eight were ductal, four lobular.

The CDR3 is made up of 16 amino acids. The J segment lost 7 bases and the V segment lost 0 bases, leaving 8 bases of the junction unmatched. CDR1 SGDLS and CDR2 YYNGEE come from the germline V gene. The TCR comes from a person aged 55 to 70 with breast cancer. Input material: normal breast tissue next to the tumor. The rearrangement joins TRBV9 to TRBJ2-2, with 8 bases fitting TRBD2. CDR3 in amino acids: CASSVAAGARNGELFF. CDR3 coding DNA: TGTGCCAGCAGCGTAGCAGCGGGAGCGCGGAACGGGGAGCTGTTTTTT.